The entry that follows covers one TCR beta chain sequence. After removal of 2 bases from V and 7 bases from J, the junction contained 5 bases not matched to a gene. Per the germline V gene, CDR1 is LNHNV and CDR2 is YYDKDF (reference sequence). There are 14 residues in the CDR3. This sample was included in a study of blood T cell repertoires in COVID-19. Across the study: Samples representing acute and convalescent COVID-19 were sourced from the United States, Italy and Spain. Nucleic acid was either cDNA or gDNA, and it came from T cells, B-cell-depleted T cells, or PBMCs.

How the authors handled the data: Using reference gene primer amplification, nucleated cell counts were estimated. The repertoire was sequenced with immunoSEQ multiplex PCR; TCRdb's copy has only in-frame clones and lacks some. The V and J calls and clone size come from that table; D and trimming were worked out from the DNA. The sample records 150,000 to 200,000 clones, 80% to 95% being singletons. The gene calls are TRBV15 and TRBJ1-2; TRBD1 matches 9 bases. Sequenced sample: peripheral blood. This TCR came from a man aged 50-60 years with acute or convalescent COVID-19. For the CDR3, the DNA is TGTGCCACCAGCAGACGACAGGGGGTTCGTGGCTACACCTTC. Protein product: CATSRRQGVRGYTF.